Below are 16 T cell receptor beta chains sequenced from a single sample in a study of memory B cells and T cells in multiple sclerosis. Their antigens remain unidentified. The table came from immunoSEQ multiplex PCR; TCRdb's copy has only in-frame clones and leaves some out. Of about 46,000 clones in the sample, approximately 80% are singletons; the top ten hold roughly 1%. CFSE-dim autoproliferating and CFSE-high non-proliferating T cells from unstimulated culture were sequenced separately. Replicate wells were pooled after approximately seven days of stimulus-free culture of more than 45 million CFSE-labeled PBMCs. The sample consisted of PBMCs from blood kept in culture. These receptors were taken from a human donor with multiple sclerosis.

This rearrangement joins TRBV29-1 to TRBJ2-5; possible D gene TRBD2, 6 bases. The CDR3 spans 15 residues. V dropped 4 bases and J dropped 2 bases, with 17 bases sitting between them. Per the germline V gene, CDR1 is SQVTM and CDR2 is ANQGSEA. CDR3 amino acids: CSVGGPGLQQETQYF. CDR3 bases: TGCAGCGTTGGCGGACCGGGACTCCAGCAAGAGACCCAGTACTTC.

V gene TRBV29-1 combines with J gene TRBJ1-1; TRBD1 matches 9 bases. The trim removed 7 bases at V and 1 base at J, leaving 4 bases unmatched. This CDR3 is built from 13 residues. Germline V gene sequence: CDR1 SQVTM, CDR2 ANQGSEA. CDR3 in amino acids: CSAQTGGNTEAFF. CDR3 bases: TGCAGCGCCCAGACAGGGGGGAACACTGAAGCTTTCTTT.

This clone is a singleton in its sample. The V and J genes are TRBV9 and TRBJ2-3; TRBD1 matches at 9 bases. The V and J ends lost 2 bases and 3 bases, in that order; junction bases with no gene match: 4. This CDR3 is 15 amino acids long. CDR1 and CDR2 (germline): SGDLS, YYNGEE. The CDR3 reads CASSVWGTGTDTQYF. CDR3 in DNA: TGTGCCAGCAGCGTGTGGGGGACAGGGACAGATACGCAGTATTTT.

The chain combines TRBV4-1 with TRBJ2-3; D possibly corresponds to TRBD1 (6 bases). Germline CDR1 is MGHRA and CDR2 is YSYEKL. The CDR3 runs 19 residues. Trimming shortened V by 0 bases and J by 6 bases, and 25 bases separated the two germline ends. The CDR3 DNA sequence: TGCGCCAGCAGCCAAGATTCATTCTCCGACAGGTCTAGGAGGGATACGCAGTATTTT. Encoded protein: CASSQDSFSDRSRRDTQYF.

This chain connects TRBV10-3 to TRBJ1-3; D possibly corresponds to TRBD1 (5 bases). The CDR3 loop spans 14 amino acids. CDR1 and CDR2 (germline): ENHRY, SYGVKD. Deletions cut 8 bases from V and 2 bases from J, with 13 bases between. Here the CDR3 reads CAIGGFGTGNTIYF. CDR3 nucleotides: TGTGCCATCGGGGGGTTTGGGACTGGAAACACCATATATTTT.

V and J are TRBV28 and TRBJ2-7; 7 bases are a match to TRBD1. This CDR3 has 15 amino acids. CDR1 MDHEN and CDR2 SYDVKM come from the germline V gene. The V gene end was trimmed by 7 bases and the J gene end by 0 bases; junction bases not matched to a gene: 9. In DNA, the CDR3 is TGTGCCAGCAATATGACAGGGAGTGACTCCTACGAGCAGTACTTC. Its translation is CASNMTGSDSYEQYF.

The rearrangement uses TRBV6-4 and TRBJ2-3; tentatively, D is TRBD1 or TRBD2 (6 bases each). V dropped 4 bases and J dropped 6 bases, with 11 bases sitting between them. CDR3 length equals 13 residues. The germline CDR1 and CDR2 sequences are MRHNA and SNTAGT. The chain's CDR3 is CASSAGAWDTQYF. DNA for the CDR3: TGTGCCAGCAGTGCGGGGGCGTGGGATACGCAGTATTTT.

The chain joins TRBV19 to TRBJ1-5, with D hard to call. The V and J ends lost 5 bases and 0 bases respectively, with 17 bases between them. The CDR3 length is 17 residues. Germline V lookup: CDR1 LNHDA, CDR2 SQIVND (reference sequence). The CDR3 spells CASSPLSAMYSNQPQHF. The CDR3 nucleotides read TGTGCCAGTAGTCCCTTGAGCGCTATGTATAGCAATCAGCCCCAGCATTTT.

This clone has only a few counts. V is TRBV19 and J is TRBJ1-1, with D hard to call. Trimming took 7 bases from V and 1 from J, leaving 13 bases between them. Germline assignment: CDR1 LNHDA and CDR2 SQIVND (reference sequence). CDR3 length: 14 residues. CDR3 in amino acids: CASKYRTENTEAFF. Written as DNA, the CDR3 is TGTGCCAGTAAGTATAGGACCGAGAACACTGAAGCTTTCTTT.

The chain employs TRBV9 and TRBJ2-5; 12 bases fit TRBD2. With V trimmed by 0 bases and J by 5 bases, 11 bases remained unmatched. The CDR3 totals 18 residues. The germline gives CDR1 SGDLS, CDR2 YYNGEE. The CDR3 loop is CASSVVAEGLAGAETQYF. Written as DNA, the CDR3 is TGTGCCAGCAGCGTAGTAGCGGAGGGACTAGCGGGTGCCGAGACCCAGTACTTC.

This clone was picked up one time. This chain joins TRBV5-1 and TRBJ2-2, with D possibly TRBD1 on 5 matching bases. The V gene's germline CDR1 is SGHRS and CDR2 YFSETQ. Trimming took 0 bases from V and 4 from J, leaving 10 bases between them. The CDR3 consists of 15 residues. The CDR3 DNA reads TGCGCCAGCAGCTTGGCAGGGCCGGGCACCGGGGAGCTGTTTTTT. This sequence encodes CASSLAGPGTGELFF.

V gene TRBV6-5 combines with J gene TRBJ1-4; the D is unclear. V lost 5 bases to trimming and J lost 7 bases, with 17 bases between them. Germline loops: CDR1 MNHEY, CDR2 SVGAGI. The CDR3 is made up of 15 amino acids. This CDR3 reads CASSNAPGLVEKLFF. The CDR3 bases are TGTGCCAGCAGTAATGCACCCGGACTTGTTGAAAAACTGTTTTTT.

The V gene is TRBV7-6, the J gene TRBJ2-5, with no clear D. This CDR3 region has 17 residues. In germline, CDR1 is SGHVS, CDR2 FNYEAQ. The V gene lost 1 base and the J gene lost 4 bases, with 19 bases spanning the gap. The CDR3 sequence is CASSLDRAGYVVETQYF. The CDR3 DNA sequence: TGTGCCAGCAGCTTAGATCGGGCAGGATACGTGGTAGAGACCCAGTACTTC.

The chain joins TRBV2 to TRBJ1-2; a weak D match, TRBD1 (6 bases). Trimming pared 6 bases from V and 8 bases from J, leaving 19 bases between. The CDR3 is made up of 14 amino acids. Germline CDR1 is SNHLY and CDR2 is FYNNEI. CDR3 DNA sequence: TGTGCCAGCAGGCCCGGTTCGGGGGGCGCCGGCTACACCTTC. Residues: CASRPGSGGAGYTF.

The chain couples TRBV2 to TRBJ2-5; tentative D call: TRBD2 (5 bases). Looked up from germline, CDR1 is SNHLY and CDR2 is FYNNEI. The CDR3 totals 15 residues. Trimming removed 1 base from V and 2 bases from J, with 11 bases in between. This CDR3 is CASSEGSGNQETQYF. In DNA, the CDR3 is TGTGCCAGCAGTGAAGGGTCGGGGAATCAAGAGACCCAGTACTTC.

The chain links TRBV10-3 to TRBJ1-6; perhaps TRBD1 as D (6 bases). The germline V gene encodes CDR1 ENHRY and CDR2 SYGVKD. The CDR3 loop spans 15 amino acids. The V and J ends lost 6 bases and 7 bases respectively, with 16 bases between them. CDR3 in DNA: TGTGCCATCAGCCCCACGGGGGCTGAAAATTCACCCCTCCACTTT. This sequence encodes CAISPTGAENSPLHF.